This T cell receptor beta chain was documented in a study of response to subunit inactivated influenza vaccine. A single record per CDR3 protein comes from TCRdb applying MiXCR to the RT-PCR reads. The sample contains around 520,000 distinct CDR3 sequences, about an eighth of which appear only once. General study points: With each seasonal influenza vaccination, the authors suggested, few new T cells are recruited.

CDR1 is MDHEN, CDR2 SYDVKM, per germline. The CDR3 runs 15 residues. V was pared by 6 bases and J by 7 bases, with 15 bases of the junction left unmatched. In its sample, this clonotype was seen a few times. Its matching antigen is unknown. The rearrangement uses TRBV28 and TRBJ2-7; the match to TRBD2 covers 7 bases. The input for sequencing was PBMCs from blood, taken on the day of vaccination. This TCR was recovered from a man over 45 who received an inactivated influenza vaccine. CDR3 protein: CASSSGARQTWEQYF. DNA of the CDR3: TGTGCCAGCAGCAGCGGGGCGCGTCAGACCTGGGAGCAGTACTTC.